A few counts support the clone carrying this T cell receptor beta chain. Germline V gene lookup returns CDR1 SGHTA and CDR2 FQGNSA. Unmatched junction bases numbered 11, after V lost 5 bases and J lost 8 bases. The CDR3 runs 16 residues. The source of the sample is a study of Graves' ophthalmopathy and Graves' hyperthyroidism. Enrollment excluded any patients with other autoimmune diseases, uncontrolled infections, pregnancy or lactation. TCR beta CDR3 regions were amplified from RNA transcripts. A first-round RT-PCR used HTBI primers, followed by a second-round multiplex PCR. TCRdb reprocessed the multiplex PCR reads with MiXCR, giving one entry per CDR3 protein. There are 400,000 to 500,000 distinct CDR3 sequences in the sample; around 21% occur only once, and 2.5% to 3.5% lies in the top ten.

The sequenced sample consisted of peripheral blood. The clonotype was recovered from a woman younger than 35 with stable Graves' hyperthyroidism. The chain links TRBV7-2 to TRBJ1-6, with 8 bases fitting TRBD1. Here the CDR3 DNA reads TGTGCCAGCAGCCTGTCCAGGACAGGGAGAGATTCACCCCTCCACTTT. Amino acids: CASSLSRTGRDSPLHF.